The 15 T cell receptor beta chains below were found in one sample sequenced in a study of cytomegalovirus exposure and HLA in healthy donors. With 60 Vbeta and 13 Jbeta primers, the PCR was carried out. Profiling relied on immunoSEQ multiplex PCR, and the TCRdb table lists in-frame clones only, not all of them. The sample holds 85,000 to 130,000 clones, approximately 80% seen once. The sequencing input was PBMCs. These receptors came from a woman aged 18-30 years in good health and CMV-seronegative.

As for this clone: One end of the junction does not line up with germline, which may come from a read error. At the DNA level, this CDR3 is encoded by other sequences in the same sample as well. This chain joins TRBV6-1 and TRBJ1-6; 10 positions agree with TRBD1. Germline CDR1 reads MNHNS; CDR2 reads SASEGT. The CDR3 loop spans 14 amino acids. Written as DNA, the CDR3 is TGTGCCAGCAGCAGACAGGGGGCAGTTTCACCTCTCCACTTT. Amino acid sequence: CASSRQGAVSPLHF.

The chain has TRBV6-5 and TRBJ2-5, with D perhaps TRBD1 (6 bases). Germline loops: CDR1 MNHEY, CDR2 SVGAGI. Deletions cut 5 bases from V and 5 bases from J, with 6 bases between. The length of the CDR3 is 11 residues. This CDR3 reads CASSQGETQYF. In nucleotides, the CDR3 is TGTGCCAGCAGTCAGGGGGAGACCCAGTACTTC.

This clone has just a few counts. V usage is TRBV7-2 and J usage is TRBJ2-5; TRBD1 agrees at 8 bases. Germline-derived CDR1 and CDR2 are SGHTA and FQGNSA. The CDR3 loop spans 13 amino acids. Trimming cost V 5 bases and J 3 bases; bases outside gene matches: 2. CDR3 sequence reads: CASSPTGEETQYF. The CDR3 DNA reads as TGTGCCAGCAGCCCGACAGGGGAAGAGACCCAGTACTTC.

The chain joins TRBV6-5 to TRBJ2-7, with a tentative D call TRBD2 (5 bases). This CDR3 has 11 amino acids. Trimming shortened V by 6 bases and J by 3 bases, and 6 bases separated the two germline ends. Germline V gene data show CDR1 as MNHEY and CDR2 as SVGAGI. CDR3: CASSGVYEQYF. The CDR3 DNA reads TGTGCCAGCAGCGGGGTCTACGAGCAGTACTTC.

The chain carries TRBV7-9 and TRBJ1-4; 9 positions match TRBD1. The CDR3 loop spans 15 amino acids. V dropped 5 bases and J dropped 4; count of bases not matched to a gene: 5. Germline CDR1 is SEHNR and CDR2 is FQNEAQ (reference sequence). DNA for the CDR3: TGTGCCAGCAGCACAGGGGGCGCAGATAATGAAAAACTGTTTTTT. This sequence encodes CASSTGGADNEKLFF.

This rearrangement joins TRBV9 to TRBJ2-7, with D maybe TRBD2 (7 bases). CDR3 length: 14 residues. Trimming pared 0 bases from V and 4 bases from J, leaving 11 bases between. CDR1 is SGDLS, CDR2 YYNGEE, per germline. CDR3 protein: CASSVGGGRYEQYF. The CDR3 DNA is TGTGCCAGCAGCGTAGGGGGGGGCAGGTACGAGCAGTACTTC.

V gene TRBV7-9 combines with J gene TRBJ1-2; tentative D call: TRBD1 (6 bases). CDR1 is SEHNR, CDR2 FQNEAQ, per germline (reference sequence). This CDR3 spans 15 amino acids. V was trimmed by 5 bases and J by 0 bases, leaving 13 bases between them. The CDR3 region is CASSTRTAANYGYTF. The CDR3 DNA sequence: TGTGCCAGCAGCACCCGGACAGCAGCTAACTATGGCTACACCTTC.

This clone was counted once. Written as DNA, the CDR3 is TGTGCTAGTGGTAACTCGGGTGGATACAATGAGCAGTTCTTC. Translation: CASGNSGGYNEQFF. The gene calls are TRBV12-5 and TRBJ2-1; D is undetermined. CDR1 is LGHNT, CDR2 FRNRAP, per germline. Trimming shortened V by 5 bases and J by 4 bases, and 12 bases separated the two germline ends. There are 14 residues in the CDR3.

The sample holds one count of this clone. The chain is built from TRBV28 and TRBJ2-7, with 8 bases lining up with TRBD1. With 8 bases clipped from V and 7 bases from J, the junction kept 22 bases outside the gene matches. The germline V gene has CDR1 MDHEN and CDR2 SYDVKM. The CDR3 covers 17 residues. CDR3 sequence: CASRLGLRGRFLEEQYF. The CDR3 bases are TGTGCCAGCCGCCTTGGGCTCAGGGGGCGCTTTTTAGAAGAGCAGTACTTC.

The chain has TRBV27 and TRBJ2-5, with 10 bases identical to TRBD1. TRBJ2-7 explains the end of the DNA better; the J call may be wrong. Germline V gene data show CDR1 as MNHEY and CDR2 as SMNVEV (reference sequence). This CDR3 is 13 amino acids long. CDR3 sequence (DNA): TGTGCCAGCAGTTTTGACAGGGGGCACGAGCAGTACTTC. Translating it yields CASSFDRGHEQYF.

The chain carries TRBV6-1 and TRBJ1-3; 7 bases map to TRBD1. V shed 2 bases, J shed 3 bases, and the junction held 4 bases outside the gene matches. The CDR3 contains 15 residues. Germline CDR1 and CDR2: MNHNS and SASEGT. As DNA, the CDR3 is TGTGCCAGCAGTGAAAATCGGGACAGTGGAAACACCATATATTTT. It codes for CASSENRDSGNTIYF.

The chain couples TRBV7-9 to TRBJ2-1, with a tentative D call TRBD2 (6 bases). The V end was cut by 6 bases, the J end by 5 bases, with 17 bases between. The germline CDR1 and CDR2 sequences are SEHNR and FQNEAQ (reference sequence). CDR3 length equals 15 residues. The CDR3 DNA reads TGTGCCAGCAGGTCGGAGGGACTCGCGCACAATGAGCAGTTCTTC. Protein: CASRSEGLAHNEQFF.

The rearrangement uses TRBV28 and TRBJ2-2, with D perhaps TRBD1 (6 bases). Trimming removed 5 bases at V and 5 bases at J, with 6 bases between. Germline V gives CDR1 MDHEN, CDR2 SYDVKM. This CDR3 is built from 12 residues. The CDR3 protein is CASSDRTGELFF. CDR3 nucleotides: TGTGCCAGCAGTGACAGGACCGGGGAGCTGTTTTTT.

The rearrangement joins TRBV7-9 to TRBJ1-5; a weak D match, TRBD1 (5 bases). The CDR3 consists of 14 residues. In germline, CDR1 is SEHNR, CDR2 FQNEAQ (reference sequence). The V gene lost 5 bases and the J gene lost 2 bases, with 10 bases spanning the gap. The CDR3: CASSMGGGNQPQHF. The CDR3, as DNA: TGTGCCAGCAGCATGGGGGGGGGCAATCAGCCCCAGCATTTT. Full variable domain (missing parts from reference TRBV7-9 and TRBJ1-5): DTGVSQNPRHKITKRGQNVTFRCDPISEHNRLYWYRQTLGQGPEFLTYFQNEAQLEKSRLLSDRFSAERPKGSFSTLEIQRTEQGDSAMYLCASSMGGGNQPQHFGDGTRLSIL.

The chain links TRBV19 to TRBJ2-2; no clear D. The CDR3 is 13 amino acids. The germline V and J ends were trimmed by 6 bases and 7 bases, with 12 bases remaining between them. The germline gives CDR1 LNHDA, CDR2 SQIVND (reference sequence). CDR3: CASSLSKLGELFF. CDR3 DNA sequence: TGTGCCAGTAGCCTATCTAAGCTCGGGGAGCTGTTTTTT.